This T cell receptor beta chain stems from a study of T cell changes during pregnancy in multiple sclerosis (dated by TCRdb to between 2018 and 2020). About the full investigation: The study examined how the T cell repertoire changed over the course of pregnancy in women with multiple sclerosis.

Library construction relied on the immunoSEQ multiplex PCR assay. Held by TCRdb, this immuneACCESS table contains in-frame sequences only and omits some clones. Under half of the omission traces to an unresolved V gene where checked; the cause of the rest is unknown. The sample table lists roughly 55,000 clones, 92% of them with a count of one. The ten biggest clones cover about 0.18% of the sample. A remark on this clone: Its target antigen remains unknown. Base qualities were left out, and no much larger clone turns up one base away.

Per the germline V gene, SGHRS is the CDR1 and YFSETQ is the CDR2. The V end loses 4 bases and the J end loses 0 bases, and a stretch of 17 bases separates them. The CDR3 runs 16 amino acids, cysteine and phenylalanine included. The only DNA kept is the CDR3, 48 bases in frame from the first base. The origin of this receptor is a female donor in good health, enrolled as a control in a pregnancy study. Source: CD4+ T cells from peripheral blood mononuclear cells, taken after pregnancy. The chain was built from TRBV5-1 and TRBJ2-7; TRBD2 could be the D gene, as 6 bases match. The CDR3 region has the sequence CASSPGPRLGSYEQYF. The nucleotides read TGCGCCAGCAGCCCAGGGCCCAGACTAGGCTCCTACGAGCAGTACTTC.